Here is one TCR beta chain with its context. This sample was included in a study of blood T cell repertoires in COVID-19. Study-level background: COVID-19 samples, acute and convalescent, were from the United States, Italy and Spain.

Recruitment covered about two dozen US areas and drew participants whose ages spanned about 18 to 100 years. Grouping used clinical history reported by participants in a survey and questionnaire. Authors' methods: Amplification with reference gene primers provided the estimates of nucleated cell counts. The method was immunoSEQ multiplex PCR; TCRdb's version includes in-frame clones alone and lacks a portion of them. The V and J calls and the clone size are those of that table, but D and trimming were determined from the DNA. The table shows some 300,000 clones, with roughly nine tenths occurring only once. CDR1 and CDR2 (germline): MNHNS, SASEGT. Trimming cost V 1 base and J 8 bases, with 8 bases left between them. This CDR3 has 13 residues.

The source is a woman aged 50 to 60 who had been exposed to COVID-19. The chain employs TRBV6-1 and TRBJ2-2; D is unresolved. Sequenced sample: PBMCs or T cells enriched from blood (not recorded which). Here the CDR3 reads CASSEGSVGELFF. CDR3 nucleotide sequence: TGTGCCAGCAGTGAAGGTTCAGTGGGGGAGCTGTTTTTT.